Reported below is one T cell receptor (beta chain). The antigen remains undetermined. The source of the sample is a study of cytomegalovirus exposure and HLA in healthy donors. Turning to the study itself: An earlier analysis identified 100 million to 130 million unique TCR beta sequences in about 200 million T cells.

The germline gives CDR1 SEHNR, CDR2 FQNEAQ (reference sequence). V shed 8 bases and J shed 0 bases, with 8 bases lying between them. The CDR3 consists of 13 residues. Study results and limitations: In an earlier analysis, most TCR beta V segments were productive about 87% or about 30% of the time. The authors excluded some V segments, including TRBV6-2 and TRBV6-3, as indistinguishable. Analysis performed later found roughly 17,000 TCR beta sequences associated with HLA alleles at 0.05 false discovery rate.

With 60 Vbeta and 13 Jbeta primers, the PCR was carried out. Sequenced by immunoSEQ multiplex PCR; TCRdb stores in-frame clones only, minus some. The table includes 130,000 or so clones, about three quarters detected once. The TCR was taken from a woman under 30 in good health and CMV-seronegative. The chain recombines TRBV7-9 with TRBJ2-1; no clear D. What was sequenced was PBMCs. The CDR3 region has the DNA TGTGCCAGCTTCAGCGACTCCTACAATGAGCAGTTCTTC. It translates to CASFSDSYNEQFF.